These T cell receptor beta chains were read from a single sample in a study of regulatory T cells. Here immunoSEQ multiplex PCR was the method, and the copy in TCRdb shows in-frame clones only, minus some. This table has over 25,000 clones, 85% to 95% appearing once. The source material was conventional CD4+ T cells sorted from blood. The receptors originated from a person between 18 and 30 years old with CD3G deficiency. The CDR3 runs from the conserved cysteine through the conserved F or W. The D gene is left open where the match is weak.

d_gene,v_gene,j_gene,CDR3aa,CDR3nt
TRBD1,TRBV28,TRBJ2-7,CASKSGGISYEQYF,TGTGCCAGCAAATCAGGGGGAATCTCCTACGAGCAGTACTTC
.,TRBV5-1,TRBJ2-7,CASSLLGGGSYEQYF,TGCGCCAGCAGCTTGCTGGGGGGAGGCTCCTACGAGCAGTACTTC
.,TRBV28,TRBJ2-7,CASSSFASPPGEQYF,TGTGCCAGCAGCTCCTTTGCGAGCCCCCCTGGCGAGCAGTACTTC
.,TRBV5-1,TRBJ2-3,CASSPAGGTDTQYF,TGCGCCAGCAGCCCGGCCGGCGGCACAGATACGCAGTATTTT
.,TRBV19,TRBJ2-2,CASSTGLTGELFF,TGTGCCAGTAGTACGGGCCTCACCGGGGAGCTGTTTTTT
.,TRBV21-1,TRBJ2-1,CASSKASGGAHDEQFF,TGTGCCAGCAGCAAAGCTAGCGGGGGGGCCCATGATGAGCAGTTCTTC
.,TRBV28,TRBJ1-1,CASSTQPREGEAFF,TGTGCCAGCAGTACACAACCCAGGGAAGGAGAAGCTTTCTTT
.,TRBV28,TRBJ2-1,CASSNYNEQFF,TGTGCCAGCAGTAACTACAATGAGCAGTTCTTC
.,TRBV7-3,TRBJ2-2,CASSLQGTTNTGELFF,TGTGCCAGCAGCTTACAAGGGACAACGAACACCGGGGAGCTGTTTTTT
.,TRBV15,TRBJ1-2,CATSSVGTGGYTF,TGTGCCACCAGCAGTGTAGGGACGGGGGGCTACACCTTC
TRBD1,TRBV28,TRBJ2-2,CASRTTGTGITGELFF,TGTGCCAGCAGAACTACCGGGACAGGGATCACCGGGGAGCTGTTTTTT
.,TRBV6-5,TRBJ2-7,CASSPSFPYYEQYF,TGTGCCAGCAGCCCCTCCTTTCCCTACTACGAGCAGTACTTC
.,TRBV7-9,TRBJ2-3,CASSLQPDSDTQYF,TGTGCCAGCAGCTTACAGCCAGACTCAGATACGCAGTATTTT
.,TRBV6-6,TRBJ1-6,CASSPRGANSPLHF,TGTGCCAGCAGCCCACGAGGGGCTAATTCACCCCTCCACTTT
.,TRBV18,TRBJ1-1,CASSPTPLGTEAFF,TGTGCCAGCTCACCAACCCCATTGGGGACTGAAGCTTTCTTT
.,TRBV5-4,TRBJ1-1,CASSHNTTRETNTEAFF,TGTGCCAGCAGTCATAACACAACCAGGGAGACGAACACTGAAGCTTTCTTT